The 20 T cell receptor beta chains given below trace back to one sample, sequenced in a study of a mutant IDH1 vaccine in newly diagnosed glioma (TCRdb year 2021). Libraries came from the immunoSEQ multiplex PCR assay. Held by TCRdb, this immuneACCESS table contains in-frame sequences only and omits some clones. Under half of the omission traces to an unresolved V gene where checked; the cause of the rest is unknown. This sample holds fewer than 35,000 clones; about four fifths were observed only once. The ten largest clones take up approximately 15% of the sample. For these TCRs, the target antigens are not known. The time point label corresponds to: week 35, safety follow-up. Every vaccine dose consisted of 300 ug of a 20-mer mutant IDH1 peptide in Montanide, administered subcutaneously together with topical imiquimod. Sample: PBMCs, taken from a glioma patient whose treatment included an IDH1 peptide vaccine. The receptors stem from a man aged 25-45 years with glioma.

DNA of the CDR3: TGTGCCAGCAGCCAACCTAACAGCGGGAGTTCCCCAATCCGGGAGCAGTTCTTC. Its protein product is CASSQPNSGSSPIREQFF. The chain carries TRBV4-2 and TRBJ2-1; 8 bases are shared with TRBD2. The CDR3 has 18 residues. The germline V gene has CDR1 LGHNA and CDR2 YNFKEQ. Trimming took 2 bases from V and 10 from J; bases not matched to a gene: 19.

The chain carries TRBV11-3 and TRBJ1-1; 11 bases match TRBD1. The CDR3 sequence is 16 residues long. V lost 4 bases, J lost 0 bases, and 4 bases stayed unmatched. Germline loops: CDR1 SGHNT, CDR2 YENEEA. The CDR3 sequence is CASSSGTGGLNTEAFF. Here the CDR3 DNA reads TGTGCCAGCAGCTCGGGGACAGGGGGGTTGAACACTGAAGCTTTCTTT.

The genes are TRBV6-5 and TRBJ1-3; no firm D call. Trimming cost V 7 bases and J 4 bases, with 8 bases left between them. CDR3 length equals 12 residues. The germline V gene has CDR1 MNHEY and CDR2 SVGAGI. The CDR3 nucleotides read TGTGCCAGCACCCCCGGAGGAAACACCATATATTTT. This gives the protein CASTPGGNTIYF.

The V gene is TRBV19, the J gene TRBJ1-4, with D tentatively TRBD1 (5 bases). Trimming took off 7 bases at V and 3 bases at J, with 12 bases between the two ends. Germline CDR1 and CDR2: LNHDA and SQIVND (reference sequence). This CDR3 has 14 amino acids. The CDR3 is CASTQRGANEKLFF. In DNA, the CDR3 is TGTGCCAGTACCCAACGGGGGGCTAATGAAAAACTGTTTTTT.

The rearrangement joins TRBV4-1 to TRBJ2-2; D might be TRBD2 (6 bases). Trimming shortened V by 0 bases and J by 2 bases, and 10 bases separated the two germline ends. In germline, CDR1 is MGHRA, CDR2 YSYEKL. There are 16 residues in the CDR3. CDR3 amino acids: CASSQDFGGNTGELFF. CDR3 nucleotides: TGCGCCAGCAGCCAAGATTTCGGGGGTAACACCGGGGAGCTGTTTTTT.

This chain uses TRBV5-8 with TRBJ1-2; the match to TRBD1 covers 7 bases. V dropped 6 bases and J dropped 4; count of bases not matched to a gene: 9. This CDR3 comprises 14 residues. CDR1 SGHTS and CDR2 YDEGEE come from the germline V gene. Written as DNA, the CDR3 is TGTGCCAGCAACGAGGGACAGACAACCTATGGCTACACCTTC. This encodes CASNEGQTTYGYTF.

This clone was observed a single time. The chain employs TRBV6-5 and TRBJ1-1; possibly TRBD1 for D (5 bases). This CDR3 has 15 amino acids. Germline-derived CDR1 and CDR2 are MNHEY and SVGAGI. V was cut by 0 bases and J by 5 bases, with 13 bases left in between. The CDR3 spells CASSYSIQGGTEAFF. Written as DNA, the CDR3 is TGTGCCAGCAGTTACTCGATCCAGGGCGGGACTGAAGCTTTCTTT.

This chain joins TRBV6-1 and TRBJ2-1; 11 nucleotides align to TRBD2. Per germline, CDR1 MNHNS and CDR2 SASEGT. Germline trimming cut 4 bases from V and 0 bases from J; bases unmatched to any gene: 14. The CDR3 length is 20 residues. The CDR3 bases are TGTGCCAGCAGTGTTACCGGGACTAGCGGATCAAAACGCTCCTACAATGAGCAGTTCTTC. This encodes CASSVTGTSGSKRSYNEQFF.

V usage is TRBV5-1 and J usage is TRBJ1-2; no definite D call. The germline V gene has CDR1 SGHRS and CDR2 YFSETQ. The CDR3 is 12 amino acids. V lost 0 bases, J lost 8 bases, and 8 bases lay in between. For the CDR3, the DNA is TGCGCCAGCAGCTTGGGGTTCGGGGGCTACACCTTC. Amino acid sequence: CASSLGFGGYTF.

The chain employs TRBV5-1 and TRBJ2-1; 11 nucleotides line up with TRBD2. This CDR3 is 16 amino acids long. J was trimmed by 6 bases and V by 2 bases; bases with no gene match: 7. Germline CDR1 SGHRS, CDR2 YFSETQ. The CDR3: CASSFPTSGSINEQFF. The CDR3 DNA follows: TGCGCCAGCAGCTTCCCCACTAGCGGGAGTATCAATGAGCAGTTCTTC.

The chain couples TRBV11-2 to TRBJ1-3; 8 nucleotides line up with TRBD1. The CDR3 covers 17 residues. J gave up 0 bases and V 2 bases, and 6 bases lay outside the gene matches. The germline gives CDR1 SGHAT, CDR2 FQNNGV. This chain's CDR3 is CASSLRTGTDSGNTIYF. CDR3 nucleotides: TGTGCCAGCAGCTTAAGGACAGGGACAGACTCTGGAAACACCATATATTTT.

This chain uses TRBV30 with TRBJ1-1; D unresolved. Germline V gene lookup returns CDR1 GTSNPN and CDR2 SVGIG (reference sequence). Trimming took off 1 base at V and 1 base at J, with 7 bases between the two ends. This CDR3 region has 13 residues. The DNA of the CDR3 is TGTGCCTGGAGTGGGCAGACGAACACTGAAGCTTTCTTT. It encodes CAWSGQTNTEAFF. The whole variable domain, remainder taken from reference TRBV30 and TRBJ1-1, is SQTIHQWPATLVQPVGSPLSLECTVEGTSNPNLYWYRQAAGRGLQLLFYSVGIGQISSEVPQNLSASRPQDRQFILSSKKLLLSDSGFYLCAWSGQTNTEAFFGQGTRLTVV.

The CDR3 nucleotides are TGTGCCAGCAGTGAGGTAGCGGGAGCCACAGATACGCAGTATTTT. This codes for CASSEVAGATDTQYF. The chain joins TRBV6-4 to TRBJ2-3; 9 bases align to TRBD2. The CDR3 is 15 residues long. Unmatched junction bases numbered 3, after V lost 3 bases and J lost 2 bases. Germline V lookup: CDR1 MRHNA, CDR2 SNTAGT.

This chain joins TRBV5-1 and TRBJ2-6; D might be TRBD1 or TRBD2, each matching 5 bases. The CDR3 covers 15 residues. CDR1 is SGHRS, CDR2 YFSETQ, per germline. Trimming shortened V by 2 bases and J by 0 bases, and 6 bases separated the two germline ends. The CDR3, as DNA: TGCGCCAGCAGCTTTGGGGGCTCTGGGGCCAACGTCCTGACTTTC. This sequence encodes CASSFGGSGANVLTF.

CDR3 in DNA: TGTGCCAGTAGTATCCGGGGGGGAAACACTGAAGCTTTCTTT. This codes for CASSIRGGNTEAFF. This rearrangement joins TRBV19 to TRBJ1-1; D is possibly TRBD1 (5 bases). This CDR3 spans 14 amino acids. V lost 3 bases and J lost 2, with 10 bases in between. Germline CDR1 is LNHDA and CDR2 is SQIVND (reference sequence).

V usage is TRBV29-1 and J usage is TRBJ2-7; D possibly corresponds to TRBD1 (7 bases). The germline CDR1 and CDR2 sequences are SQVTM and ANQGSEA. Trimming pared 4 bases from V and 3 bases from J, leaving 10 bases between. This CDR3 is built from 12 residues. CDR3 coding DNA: TGCAGCGTTGGTCAGGGGGGCTACGAGCAGTACTTC. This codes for CSVGQGGYEQYF.

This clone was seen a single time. CDR3: CASSPGTAQETQYF. Written as DNA, the CDR3 is TGCGCCAGCAGCCCCGGGACAGCACAAGAGACCCAGTACTTC. The chain carries TRBV5-1 and TRBJ2-5, with TRBD1 identical over 7 bases. This CDR3 contains 14 residues. Trimming removed 4 bases from V and 2 bases from J; junction bases left unmatched: 5. Germline V gene lookup returns CDR1 SGHRS and CDR2 YFSETQ.

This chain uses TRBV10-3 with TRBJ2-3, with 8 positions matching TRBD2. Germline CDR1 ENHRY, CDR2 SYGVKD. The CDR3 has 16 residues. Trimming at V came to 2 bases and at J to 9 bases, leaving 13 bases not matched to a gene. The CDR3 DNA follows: TGTGCCATCAGTGAGATAAGCGGGAGAGCGGCGGGGACGCAGTATTTT. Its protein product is CAISEISGRAAGTQYF.

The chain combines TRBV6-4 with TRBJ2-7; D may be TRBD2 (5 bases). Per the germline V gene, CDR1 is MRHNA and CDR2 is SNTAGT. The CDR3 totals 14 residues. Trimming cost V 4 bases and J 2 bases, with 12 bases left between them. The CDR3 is CASSAKRRAYEQYF. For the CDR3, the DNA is TGTGCCAGCAGTGCGAAGAGGCGGGCCTACGAGCAGTACTTC.

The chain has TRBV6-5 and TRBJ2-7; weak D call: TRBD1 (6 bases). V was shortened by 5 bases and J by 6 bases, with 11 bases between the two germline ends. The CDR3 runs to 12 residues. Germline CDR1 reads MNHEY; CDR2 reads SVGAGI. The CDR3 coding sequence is TGTGCCAGCAGTGGACAGTCTAGCGAGCAGTACTTC. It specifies CASSGQSSEQYF.